These 5 T cell receptor beta chains were sequenced from one sample in a study of T cell responses to AZD1222 COVID-19 vaccine. Sequenced by immunoSEQ multiplex PCR; TCRdb stores in-frame clones only, minus some. The table has roughly 120,000 clones, about four fifths seen once. The input for sequencing was peripheral blood, taken on day 0 of AZD1222 vaccination. All receptors derive from an adult in good health.

This sequence joins TRBV6-1 and TRBJ1-6, with D perhaps matching TRBD1 (5 bases). This CDR3 has 16 amino acids. The germline V and J ends were trimmed by 0 bases and 7 bases, with 13 bases remaining between them. CDR1 MNHNS and CDR2 SASEGT come from the germline V gene. The CDR3 DNA reads as TGTGCCAGCAGTGAAGCGGGACTTGCTCCCAATTCACCCCTCCACTTT. Translation: CASSEAGLAPNSPLHF.

On this clone itself: Given the absence of the conserved phenylalanine or tryptophan at the CDR3 end, a read error is likely. No DNA is shown, since the ends of the CDR3 on it are uncertain; the CDR3 is the one TCRdb lists. The chain joins TRBV7-9 to TRBJ2-7; the table assigns TRBD1, which was not confirmed against the DNA. Germline CDR1 is SEHNR and CDR2 is FQNEAQ (reference sequence). The length of the CDR3 is 13 amino acids, counting both ends. The CDR3 region is CASSLGPPGQVVL.

V and J are TRBV24-1 and TRBJ2-1, with TRBD1 matching 12 bases. The V gene's germline CDR1 is KGHDR and CDR2 SFDVKD. After removal of 6 bases from V and 7 bases from J, the junction contained 6 bases not matched to a gene. The CDR3 contains 15 residues. CDR3 nucleotide sequence: TGTGCCACCAGTTACCGGGACAGGGGGCGGAATGAGCAGTTCTTC. It translates to CATSYRDRGRNEQFF.

The V call is TRBV10-1, the J call TRBJ2-3; 12 bases map to TRBD2. Germline trimming cut 2 bases from V and 1 base from J; bases unmatched to any gene: 13. The CDR3 contains 20 residues. Germline CDR1 reads WNHNN; CDR2 reads SYGVQD (reference sequence). CDR3 sequence: CASSETASGRGLLRTDTQYF. The CDR3 nucleotides read TGCGCCAGCAGTGAGACGGCTAGCGGGAGGGGACTACTCCGCACAGATACGCAGTATTTT.

The rearrangement joins TRBV7-2 to TRBJ1-2; 7 positions agree with TRBD1. The germline CDR1 and CDR2 sequences are SGHTA and FQGNSA. V lost 3 bases and J lost 8; bases outside the gene matches: 9. This CDR3 is built from 14 residues. The CDR3 DNA reads as TGTGCCAGCAGCTTCACCGGGACAGCCCAGGGCTACACCTTC. Translating gives CASSFTGTAQGYTF.